The present T cell receptor beta chain was sequenced within a study of T cells after yellow fever vaccination. It was through 5'RACE template switching that TCR cDNA was made, with a universal primer site and UMIs added. TCRdb itself ran the 5' RACE reads through MiXCR, one entry per CDR3 protein. In the table there are 120,000 or so distinct CDR3 sequences, about 16% of which are singletons. For this clonotype: Antigen specificity is unknown.

The study, taken as a whole, reports: The booster response re-showed most primary clones: roughly 97% CD4, almost 90% CD8.

The CDR3 totals 15 residues. The germline CDR1 and CDR2 sequences are SGHKS and YYEKEE (reference sequence). With 4 bases removed from V and 6 bases from J, the gap between germline ends came to 14 bases. The sequence was obtained from a man aged 18 to 29 who received the YFV17D yellow fever vaccine. The sequences come from CD8+ T cells sorted from PBMCs, collected 5 days after the yellow fever booster vaccination. The chain links TRBV5-5 to TRBJ1-6; possible D gene TRBD1, 5 bases. Written as DNA, the CDR3 is TGTGCCAGCAGCCTCGTGAGGGGAAGTAATTCACCCCTCCACTTT. Amino acids: CASSLVRGSNSPLHF.